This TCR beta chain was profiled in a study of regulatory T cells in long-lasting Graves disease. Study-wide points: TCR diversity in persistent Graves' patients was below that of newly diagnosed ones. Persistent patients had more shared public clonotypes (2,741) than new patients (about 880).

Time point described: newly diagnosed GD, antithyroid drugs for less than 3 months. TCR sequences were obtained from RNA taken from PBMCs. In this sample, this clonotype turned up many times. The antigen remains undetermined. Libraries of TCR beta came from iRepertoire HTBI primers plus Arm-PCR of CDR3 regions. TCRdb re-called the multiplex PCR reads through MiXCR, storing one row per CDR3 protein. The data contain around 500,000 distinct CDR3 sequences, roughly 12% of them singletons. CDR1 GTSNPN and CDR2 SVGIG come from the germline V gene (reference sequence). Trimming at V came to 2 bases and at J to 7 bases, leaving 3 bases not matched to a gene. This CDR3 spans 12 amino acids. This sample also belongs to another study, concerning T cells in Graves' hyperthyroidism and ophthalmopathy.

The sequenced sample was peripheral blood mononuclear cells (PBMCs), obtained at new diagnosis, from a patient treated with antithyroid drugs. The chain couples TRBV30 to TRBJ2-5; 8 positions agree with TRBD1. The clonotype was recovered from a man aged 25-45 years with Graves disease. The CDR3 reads CAWSLDRATQYF. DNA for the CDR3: TGTGCCTGGAGTTTGGACAGGGCGACCCAGTACTTC.